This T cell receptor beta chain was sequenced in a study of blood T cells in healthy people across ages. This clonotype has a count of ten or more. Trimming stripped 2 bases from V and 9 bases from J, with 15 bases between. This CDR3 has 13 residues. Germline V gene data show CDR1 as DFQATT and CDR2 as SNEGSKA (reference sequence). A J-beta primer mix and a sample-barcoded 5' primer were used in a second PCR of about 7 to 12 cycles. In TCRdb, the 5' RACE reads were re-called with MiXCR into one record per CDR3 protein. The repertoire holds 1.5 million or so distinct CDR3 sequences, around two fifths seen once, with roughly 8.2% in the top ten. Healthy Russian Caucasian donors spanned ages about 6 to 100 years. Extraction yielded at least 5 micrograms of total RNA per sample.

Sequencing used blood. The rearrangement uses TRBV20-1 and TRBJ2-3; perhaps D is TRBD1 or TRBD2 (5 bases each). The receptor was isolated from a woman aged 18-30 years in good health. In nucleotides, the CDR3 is TGCAGTGCTAGAAGGACTCTTGGGGCCACGCAGTATTTT. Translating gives CSARRTLGATQYF.